This T cell receptor (beta chain) derives from a study of tumor-infiltrating lymphocytes in oesophageal squamous cell carcinoma. A single record per CDR3 protein comes from TCRdb applying MiXCR to the PCR reads. The repertoire holds over 15,000 distinct CDR3 sequences, with 50% as singletons. The CDR3 loop spans 15 amino acids. The junction had 10 bases not matched to a gene; V was cut back by 4 bases and J by 6 bases. CDR1 and CDR2 (germline): LGHNA, YNFKEQ. This receptor was obtained from a male donor with esophageal squamous cell carcinoma. The V gene is TRBV4-2, the J gene TRBJ2-7, with 9 bases fitting TRBD2. The material sequenced was esophageal tumor tissue. The CDR3: CASSPSWREGGEQYF. The CDR3 nucleotides read TGTGCCAGCAGCCCCTCATGGCGGGAGGGGGGCGAGCAGTACTTC.